A selection of T cell receptor beta chains follows, all from one sample in a study of T cells in Graves' hyperthyroidism and ophthalmopathy. TCRdb re-called the multiplex PCR reads through MiXCR, storing one row per CDR3 protein. Of about 130,000 distinct CDR3 sequences listed, around 21% are singletons. Sequenced: blood. The receptors shown here come from a woman in her forties or fifties with Graves' hyperthyroidism that later progressed to Graves' ophthalmopathy. Each CDR3 is given with its conserved first and last residue. D genes are given only for firm matches. Only some rows state a clone size, as once, few, many or a class for expanded clones.

CDR3nt: TGCGCCAGCAGCTTGGAACAGTACACTGAAGCTTTCTTT
CDR3aa: CASSLEQYTEAFF
j_gene: TRBJ1-1
v_gene: TRBV5-1
abundance: NA
d_gene: NA

CDR3nt: TGTGCCAGCAGTTTAAGATCGATAGCCAGCTCCTACAATGAGCAGTTCTTC
CDR3aa: CASSLRSIASSYNEQFF
j_gene: TRBJ2-1
v_gene: TRBV27
abundance: few
d_gene: NA

CDR3nt: TGTGCCAGCAGCGTTAGGAGGGAGCAGTTCTTC
CDR3aa: CASSVRREQFF
j_gene: TRBJ2-1
v_gene: TRBV7-8
abundance: NA
d_gene: NA

CDR3nt: TGTGCCTGGAGTGCACAGGGGTTTTCCTATGGCTACACCTTC
CDR3aa: CAWSAQGFSYGYTF
j_gene: TRBJ1-2
v_gene: TRBV30
abundance: many
d_gene: TRBD1

CDR3nt: TGTGCCAGCAGCTTAGAACTAGCGGGTGGGGTAGACGAGCAGTACTTC
CDR3aa: CASSLELAGGVDEQYF
j_gene: TRBJ2-7
v_gene: TRBV11-2
abundance: NA
d_gene: TRBD2

CDR3nt: TGCGCCAGCAGCAAAGACGGAAATCAGCCCCAGCATTTT
CDR3aa: CASSKDGNQPQHF
j_gene: TRBJ1-5
v_gene: TRBV5-1
abundance: many
d_gene: NA

CDR3nt: TGTGCCAGCAGTATTAGCGGGAGGGCCCCCGGGGAGCTGTTTTTT
CDR3aa: CASSISGRAPGELFF
j_gene: TRBJ2-2
v_gene: TRBV12-3/TRBV12-4
abundance: few
d_gene: TRBD2

CDR3nt: TGTGCCAGCAGCCAAGAACCGAACCCGAACACTGAAGCTTTCTTT
CDR3aa: CASSQEPNPNTEAFF
j_gene: TRBJ1-1
v_gene: TRBV4-2
abundance: many
d_gene: NA

CDR3nt: TGTGCCAGCAGCTTAGGTGGGCCAAGACGTAATGAGCAGTTCTTC
CDR3aa: CASSLGGPRRNEQFF
j_gene: TRBJ2-1
v_gene: TRBV7-2
abundance: many
d_gene: NA

CDR3nt: TGTGCCAGCAGTTCCGCCGGGACAGGCGATGGCTACACCTTC
CDR3aa: CASSSAGTGDGYTF
j_gene: TRBJ1-2
v_gene: TRBV28
abundance: NA
d_gene: TRBD1

CDR3nt: TGTGCCAGCAGTCGGGACAATTGGAACACTGAAGCTTTCTTT
CDR3aa: CASSRDNWNTEAFF
j_gene: TRBJ1-1
v_gene: TRBV18
abundance: once
d_gene: NA

CDR3nt: TGTGCCAGCAGCTTAGATCAATCGGGTAGCTTCTACAATGAGCAGTTCTTC
CDR3aa: CASSLDQSGSFYNEQFF
j_gene: TRBJ2-1
v_gene: TRBV11-2
abundance: many
d_gene: NA

CDR3nt: TGTGCCAGCACCCCCGACAGGGTCAGGGGGGAGCTGTTTTTT
CDR3aa: CASTPDRVRGELFF
j_gene: TRBJ2-2
v_gene: TRBV28
abundance: few
d_gene: TRBD1

CDR3nt: TGTGCCAGCAAAAGGTTAGTGGGAATGAATGAGCAGTTCTTC
CDR3aa: CASKRLVGMNEQFF
j_gene: TRBJ2-1
v_gene: TRBV6-1
abundance: many
d_gene: NA

CDR3nt: TGTGCCAGCAGCCTTGCTGGAGGGGCAAGGGAAAAACTGTTTTTT
CDR3aa: CASSLAGGAREKLFF
j_gene: TRBJ1-4
v_gene: TRBV6-1
abundance: NA
d_gene: NA

CDR3nt: TGTGCCAGCAGTACCAGTGTGAACACTGAAGCTTTCTTT
CDR3aa: CASSTSVNTEAFF
j_gene: TRBJ1-1
v_gene: TRBV28
abundance: many
d_gene: NA

CDR3nt: TGTGCCAGCAGACTAGCGGGAGTAATAGATACGCAGTATTTT
CDR3aa: CASRLAGVIDTQYF
j_gene: TRBJ2-3
v_gene: TRBV2
abundance: many
d_gene: TRBD2

CDR3nt: TGTGCCAGCAGCCGGACAAGTCCCTATGGCTACACCTTC
CDR3aa: CASSRTSPYGYTF
j_gene: TRBJ1-2
v_gene: TRBV28
abundance: many
d_gene: NA

CDR3nt: TGTGCCAGCAGTTCGCTAGCGGGAGGACCGAGGACAGATACGCAGTATTTT
CDR3aa: CASSSLAGGPRTDTQYF
j_gene: TRBJ2-3
v_gene: TRBV12-3/TRBV12-4
abundance: many
d_gene: TRBD2

CDR3nt: TGTGCCAGTTCTCTCCGGGACAGCGTCAATCAGCCCCAGCATTTT
CDR3aa: CASSLRDSVNQPQHF
j_gene: TRBJ1-5
v_gene: TRBV19
abundance: NA
d_gene: TRBD1

CDR3nt: TGTGCCAGCAGTGTCTCCCCGAGTCCCTCCTACGAGCAGTACTTC
CDR3aa: CASSVSPSPSYEQYF
j_gene: TRBJ2-7
v_gene: TRBV6-1
abundance: NA
d_gene: NA

CDR3nt: TGCGCCAGCAGCTTGGCGGGGGGGACTATAACAGACAATGAGCAGTTCTTC
CDR3aa: CASSLAGGTITDNEQFF
j_gene: TRBJ2-1
v_gene: TRBV5-1
abundance: many
d_gene: TRBD2

CDR3nt: TGTGCCAGCAGCTTGGGCGGGAGGTCCTACAATGAGCAGTTCTTC
CDR3aa: CASSLGGRSYNEQFF
j_gene: TRBJ2-1
v_gene: TRBV7-8
abundance: many
d_gene: TRBD2

CDR3nt: TGCAGTGCTGCGACTAGCGGGAGTACAGATACGCAGTATTTT
CDR3aa: CSAATSGSTDTQYF
j_gene: TRBJ2-3
v_gene: TRBV20-1
abundance: many
d_gene: TRBD2

CDR3nt: TGTGCCAGCAGTTCCCCCGGTAGGGACACTGAAGCTTTCTTT
CDR3aa: CASSSPGRDTEAFF
j_gene: TRBJ1-1
v_gene: TRBV2
abundance: many
d_gene: NA

CDR3nt: TGTGCCAGCGCCCTCTCCAGCTCTGGAAACACCATATATTTT
CDR3aa: CASALSSSGNTIYF
j_gene: TRBJ1-3
v_gene: TRBV28
abundance: NA
d_gene: NA

CDR3nt: TGTGCCAGCAGTTACCTGGGAGGGGAGTACAGCAATCAGCCCCAGCATTTT
CDR3aa: CASSYLGGEYSNQPQHF
j_gene: TRBJ1-5
v_gene: TRBV6-9
abundance: NA
d_gene: NA

CDR3nt: TGTGCCAGCAGCGCTAGCTCAGATACGCAGTATTTT
CDR3aa: CASSASSDTQYF
j_gene: TRBJ2-3
v_gene: TRBV7-2
abundance: many
d_gene: NA

CDR3nt: TGTGCCACCAGCAGATACTCGGGACGGCTCTCTGGGGCCAACGTCCTGACTTTC
CDR3aa: CATSRYSGRLSGANVLTF
j_gene: TRBJ2-6
v_gene: TRBV15
abundance: NA
d_gene: NA

CDR3nt: TGTGCCAGCAGCGGAAGGAGAGGAGCGAGCACAGATACGCAGTATTTT
CDR3aa: CASSGRRGASTDTQYF
j_gene: TRBJ2-3
v_gene: TRBV7-8
abundance: many
d_gene: NA

CDR3nt: TGTGCCAGCAGCTATGGGTCGAACACTGAAGCTTTCTTT
CDR3aa: CASSYGSNTEAFF
j_gene: TRBJ1-1
v_gene: TRBV7-9
abundance: medium-sized
d_gene: NA

CDR3nt: TGCGCCAGCAGCGACGCGACTAGCGGGACGAAGACCCAGTACTTC
CDR3aa: CASSDATSGTKTQYF
j_gene: TRBJ2-5
v_gene: TRBV5-1
abundance: NA
d_gene: TRBD2

CDR3nt: TGTGCCAGCAGCTCCCCCCGAGGAGGCGGCACAGATACGCAGTATTTT
CDR3aa: CASSSPRGGGTDTQYF
j_gene: TRBJ2-3
v_gene: TRBV6-1
abundance: many
d_gene: NA

CDR3nt: TGTGCCAGCAGCTCCGGGACCTACGAGCAGTACTTC
CDR3aa: CASSSGTYEQYF
j_gene: TRBJ2-7
v_gene: TRBV3-1
abundance: many
d_gene: NA

CDR3nt: TGTGCCAGTAGACAGGGGTCAGATACGCAGTATTTT
CDR3aa: CASRQGSDTQYF
j_gene: TRBJ2-3
v_gene: TRBV12-3/TRBV12-4
abundance: few
d_gene: TRBD1

CDR3nt: TGCGCCAGCAGCGTGGGACTAAAAAACATTCAGTACTTC
CDR3aa: CASSVGLKNIQYF
j_gene: TRBJ2-4
v_gene: TRBV5-1
abundance: few
d_gene: TRBD2

CDR3nt: TGCGCCAGCAGCCAGGTTGGCGGGACTGAAGCTTTCTTT
CDR3aa: CASSQVGGTEAFF
j_gene: TRBJ1-1
v_gene: TRBV4-1
abundance: few
d_gene: NA

CDR3nt: TGTGCCAGCAGTTCCACAGGGGTGCACACTGAAGCTTTCTTT
CDR3aa: CASSSTGVHTEAFF
j_gene: TRBJ1-1
v_gene: TRBV12-3/TRBV12-4
abundance: NA
d_gene: TRBD1

CDR3nt: TGTGCCAGCAGTGACCTAGCGGGACTTAGCGCAGATACGCAGTATTTT
CDR3aa: CASSDLAGLSADTQYF
j_gene: TRBJ2-3
v_gene: TRBV6-5
abundance: NA
d_gene: TRBD2

CDR3nt: TGCAGCGTTGGGTCAGGAATCGACGAGCAGTACTTC
CDR3aa: CSVGSGIDEQYF
j_gene: TRBJ2-7
v_gene: TRBV29-1
abundance: NA
d_gene: NA

CDR3nt: TGTGCCAGCAGCTCACAGGGAGTGGATCAGCCCCAGCATTTT
CDR3aa: CASSSQGVDQPQHF
j_gene: TRBJ1-5
v_gene: TRBV7-2
abundance: NA
d_gene: NA

CDR3nt: TGCAGTGCTAGAGGTCCAGACCCTGGCTACACCTTC
CDR3aa: CSARGPDPGYTF
j_gene: TRBJ1-2
v_gene: TRBV20-1
abundance: NA
d_gene: NA

CDR3nt: TGTGCCAGCAGTTTAGGCGTACAGTTCTTC
CDR3aa: CASSLGVQFF
j_gene: TRBJ2-1
v_gene: TRBV28
abundance: many
d_gene: NA

CDR3nt: TGTGCCAGCACCTACTGGACTAGCGGTACCTACGAGCAGTACTTC
CDR3aa: CASTYWTSGTYEQYF
j_gene: TRBJ2-7
v_gene: TRBV2
abundance: NA
d_gene: TRBD2

CDR3nt: TGTGCCAGCTGGGCAACAGGGGGCCCTGAAGCTTTCTTT
CDR3aa: CASWATGGPEAFF
j_gene: TRBJ1-1
v_gene: TRBV28
abundance: once
d_gene: TRBD1

CDR3nt: TGCGCCAGCAGCACTACCTTAGCGGGAGTCAAAAACATTCAGTACTTC
CDR3aa: CASSTTLAGVKNIQYF
j_gene: TRBJ2-4
v_gene: TRBV4-1
abundance: NA
d_gene: TRBD2